The T cell receptor (beta chain) under discussion was sequenced for a study of a mutant IDH1 vaccine in newly diagnosed glioma. Study context: Most patients had radiochemotherapy with temozolomide before enrollment; others had one alone.

Documented time point: week 5, during vaccination. What each vaccine dose contained was 300 ug of mutant IDH1 20-mer peptide, accompanied by topical imiquimod. There are 15 residues in the CDR3. Germline CDR1 reads MNHNS; CDR2 reads SASEGT. V lost 4 bases, J lost 3 bases, and 6 bases stayed unmatched. Data came from immunoSEQ multiplex PCR; TCRdb stores just in-frame clones and leaves some out. Here the sample spans 50,000 or so clones, around 80% being singletons. Note on this clone: Its antigen is not known.

This clonotype was sampled from a woman aged 40 to 55 with glioma. The chain links TRBV6-1 to TRBJ1-5; 7 bases align to TRBD1. The sequences come from PBMCs, collected from a glioma patient whose treatment included an IDH1 peptide vaccine. Here the CDR3 reads CASSAQGQANQPQHF. In nucleotides, the CDR3 is TGTGCCAGCAGTGCACAAGGACAGGCCAATCAGCCCCAGCATTTT.